Shown below are 5 T cell receptor beta chains from a single sample sequenced in a study of T cells after yellow fever vaccination (dated by TCRdb to 2018 to 2020). According to the study, the label for this sample's treatment or condition signals: live attenuated yellow fever vaccine strain. Library method: 5' RACE. Sequencing relied on an Illumina HiSeq 2500. The public reads were quality trimmed at Q25 with fastp and then assembled into clones with MiXCR by TCRdb, keeping productive beta chains. Each record represents a unique CDR3 protein, reported with the most common genes and DNA among its rows. Present in this sample are approximately 510,000 distinct CDR3 sequences, 21% of which were seen just once. Jointly, the top ten make up roughly a sixth of the sample. The sample was PBMCs, taken 20 to 25 days after the first yellow fever vaccination. These receptors all come from a man aged 18 to 35 who received the YFV17D yellow fever vaccine.

The V and J genes are TRBV10-1 and TRBJ1-5; TRBD1 might be the D (5 bases). The CDR3 length is 13 residues. CDR1 is WNHNN and CDR2 is SYGVQD in the germline V gene (reference sequence). Between the trimmed V and J ends, which lost 4 bases and 13 bases, there was a span of 17 bases. CDR3: CASSASTEGPQHF. The CDR3 DNA reads TGCGCCAGCAGTGCTTCGACCGAGGGACCTCAGCATTTT.

Ten or more counts support this clonotype. V usage is TRBV29-1 and J usage is TRBJ2-5; 8 nucleotides agree with TRBD2. CDR1 and CDR2 (germline): SQVTM, ANQGSEA. V shed 3 bases, J shed 1 base, and the junction held 7 bases outside the gene matches. The CDR3 extends over 15 amino acids. The CDR3 loop is CSVDIVGGAQETQYF. As DNA, the CDR3 is TGCAGCGTTGATATTGTCGGGGGGGCCCAAGAGACCCAGTACTTC.

This clonotype was counted a few times. This chain links TRBV7-9 with TRBJ1-3; no firm D call. Germline V gene sequence: CDR1 SEHNR, CDR2 FQNEAQ (reference sequence). CDR3 length: 13 residues. V dropped 7 bases and J dropped 1 base, with 8 bases sitting between them. This CDR3 is CASTWGSGNTIYF. The CDR3 nucleotides read TGTGCCAGCACCTGGGGTTCTGGAAACACCATATATTTT.

This clonotype has only a few counts. In DNA form, the CDR3 reads TGCAGCGCCCATCGAGGGTATGGCACTGAAGCTTTCTTT. Translation: CSAHRGYGTEAFF. This sequence joins TRBV29-1 and TRBJ1-1; D remains ambiguous. The germline V gene encodes CDR1 SQVTM and CDR2 ANQGSEA. V was clipped by 7 bases and J by 4 bases, with 16 bases between them. The CDR3 extends over 13 amino acids.

This clonotype was picked up a small number of times. The V and J genes are TRBV18 and TRBJ2-7; D uncertain. This CDR3 contains 14 residues. V was trimmed by 0 bases and J by 0 bases, leaving 6 bases between them. Per the germline V gene, CDR1 is KGHSH and CDR2 is LQKENI. This CDR3 is CASSPPTYSYEQYF. The CDR3 DNA is TGTGCCAGCTCACCACCGACTTACTCCTACGAGCAGTACTTC.